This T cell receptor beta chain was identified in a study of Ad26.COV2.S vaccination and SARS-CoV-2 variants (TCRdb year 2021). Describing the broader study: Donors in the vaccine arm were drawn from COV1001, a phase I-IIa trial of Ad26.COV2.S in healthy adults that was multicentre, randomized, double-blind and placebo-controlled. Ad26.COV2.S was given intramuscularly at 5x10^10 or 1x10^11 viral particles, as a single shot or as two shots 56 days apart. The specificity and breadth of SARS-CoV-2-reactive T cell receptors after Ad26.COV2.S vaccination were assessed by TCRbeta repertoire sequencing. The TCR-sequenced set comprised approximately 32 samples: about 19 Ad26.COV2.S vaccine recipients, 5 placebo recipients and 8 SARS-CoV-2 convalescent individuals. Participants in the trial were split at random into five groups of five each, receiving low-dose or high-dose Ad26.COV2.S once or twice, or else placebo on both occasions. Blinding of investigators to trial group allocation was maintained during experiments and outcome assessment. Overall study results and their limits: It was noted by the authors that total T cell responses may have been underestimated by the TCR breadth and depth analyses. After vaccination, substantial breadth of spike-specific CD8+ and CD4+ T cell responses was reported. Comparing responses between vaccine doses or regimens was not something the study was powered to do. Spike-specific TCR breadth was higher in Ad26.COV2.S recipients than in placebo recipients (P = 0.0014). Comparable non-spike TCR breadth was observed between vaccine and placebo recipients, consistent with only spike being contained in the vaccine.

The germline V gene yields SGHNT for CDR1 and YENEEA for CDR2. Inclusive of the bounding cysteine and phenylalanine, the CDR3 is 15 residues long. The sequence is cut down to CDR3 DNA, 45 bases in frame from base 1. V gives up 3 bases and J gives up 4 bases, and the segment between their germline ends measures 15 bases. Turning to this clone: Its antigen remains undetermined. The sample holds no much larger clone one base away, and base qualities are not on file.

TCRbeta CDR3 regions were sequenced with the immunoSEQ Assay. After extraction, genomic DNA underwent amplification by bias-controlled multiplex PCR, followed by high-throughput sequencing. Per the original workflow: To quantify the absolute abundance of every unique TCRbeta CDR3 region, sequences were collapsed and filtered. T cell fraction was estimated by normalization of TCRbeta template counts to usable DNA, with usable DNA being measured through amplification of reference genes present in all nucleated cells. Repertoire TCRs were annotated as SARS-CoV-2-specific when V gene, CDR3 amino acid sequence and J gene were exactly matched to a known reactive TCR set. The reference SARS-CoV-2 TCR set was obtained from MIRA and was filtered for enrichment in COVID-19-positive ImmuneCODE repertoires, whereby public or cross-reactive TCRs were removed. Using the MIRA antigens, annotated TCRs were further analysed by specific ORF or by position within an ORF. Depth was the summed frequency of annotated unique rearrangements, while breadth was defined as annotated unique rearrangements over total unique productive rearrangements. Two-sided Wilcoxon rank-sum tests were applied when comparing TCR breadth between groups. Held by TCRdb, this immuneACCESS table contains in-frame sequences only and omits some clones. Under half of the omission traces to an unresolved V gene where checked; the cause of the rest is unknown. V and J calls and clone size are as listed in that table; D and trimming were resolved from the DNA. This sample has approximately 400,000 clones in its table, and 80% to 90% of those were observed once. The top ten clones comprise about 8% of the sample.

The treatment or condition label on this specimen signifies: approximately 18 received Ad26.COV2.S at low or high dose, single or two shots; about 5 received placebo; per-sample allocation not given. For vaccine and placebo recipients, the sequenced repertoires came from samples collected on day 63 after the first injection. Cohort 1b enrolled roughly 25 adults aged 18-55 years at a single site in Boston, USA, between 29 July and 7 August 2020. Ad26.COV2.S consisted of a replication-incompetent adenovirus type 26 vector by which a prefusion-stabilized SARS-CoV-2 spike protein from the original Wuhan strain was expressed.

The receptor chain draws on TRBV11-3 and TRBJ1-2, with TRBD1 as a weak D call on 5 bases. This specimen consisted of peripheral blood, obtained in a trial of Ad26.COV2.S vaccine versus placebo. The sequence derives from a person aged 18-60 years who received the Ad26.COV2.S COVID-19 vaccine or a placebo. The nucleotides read TGTGCCAGCAGCTTGGGGACCTTGGATCCCTATGGCTACACCTTC. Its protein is CASSLGTLDPYGYTF.